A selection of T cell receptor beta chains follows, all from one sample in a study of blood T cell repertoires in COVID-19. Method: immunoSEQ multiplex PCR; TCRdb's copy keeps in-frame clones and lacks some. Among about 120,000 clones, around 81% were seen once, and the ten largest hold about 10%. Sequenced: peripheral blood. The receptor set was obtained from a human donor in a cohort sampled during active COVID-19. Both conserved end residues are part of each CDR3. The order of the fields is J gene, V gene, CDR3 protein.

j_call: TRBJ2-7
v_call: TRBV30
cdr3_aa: CAWSPGYEQYF

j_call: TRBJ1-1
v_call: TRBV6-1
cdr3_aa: CASSEDSFLNTEAFF

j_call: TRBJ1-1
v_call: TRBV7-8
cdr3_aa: CASSSDRGATTEAFF

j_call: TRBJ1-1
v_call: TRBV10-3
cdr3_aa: CAIRDRDRGLNTEAFF

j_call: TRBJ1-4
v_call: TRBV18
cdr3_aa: CASSPPAGAREKLFF

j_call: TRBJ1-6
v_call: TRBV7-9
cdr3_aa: CASSPGQGHSSPLHF

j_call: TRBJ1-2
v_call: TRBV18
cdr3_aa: CASSPYVGQDGYTF

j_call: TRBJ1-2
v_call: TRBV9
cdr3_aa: CASSVGRAGDGYTF

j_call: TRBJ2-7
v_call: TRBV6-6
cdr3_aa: CASSPTGGMVYEQYF

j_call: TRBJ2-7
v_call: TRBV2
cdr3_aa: CASRRQGGYEQYF

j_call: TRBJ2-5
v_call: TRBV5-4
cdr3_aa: CASSPSVGQEGETQYF

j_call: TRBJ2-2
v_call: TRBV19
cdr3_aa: CASTTGTGVSGELFF

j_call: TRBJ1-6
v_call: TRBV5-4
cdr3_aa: CASSSPQNNSPLHF

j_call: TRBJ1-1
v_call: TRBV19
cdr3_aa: CASSGQLVLNTEAFF

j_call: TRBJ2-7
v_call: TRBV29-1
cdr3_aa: CSARDTAYEQYF

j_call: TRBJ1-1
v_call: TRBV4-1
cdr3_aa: CASSPRPVDRGSPSNTEAFF

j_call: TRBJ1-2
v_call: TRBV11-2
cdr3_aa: CASSSTLTGFDGYTF

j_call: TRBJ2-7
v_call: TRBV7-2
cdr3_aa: CASSLVSSGATYEQYF

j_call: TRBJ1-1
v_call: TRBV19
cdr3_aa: CASSIGPLRGPRSVNTEAFF

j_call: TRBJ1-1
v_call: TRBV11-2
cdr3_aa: CASRWTGGKTEAFF

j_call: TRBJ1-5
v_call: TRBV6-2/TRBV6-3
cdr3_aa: CASSQRTGGLRNQPQHF

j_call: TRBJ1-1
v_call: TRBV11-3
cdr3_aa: CASSLGSRVAEAFF

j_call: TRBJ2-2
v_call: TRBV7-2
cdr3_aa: CASSLARGRGGLSGELFF

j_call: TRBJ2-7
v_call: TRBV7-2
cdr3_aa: CASAPGQLYYEQYF

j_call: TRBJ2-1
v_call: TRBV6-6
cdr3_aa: CASSPGGQGGYEQFF

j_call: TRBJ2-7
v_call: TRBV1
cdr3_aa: CTSSQDRGIYEQYF

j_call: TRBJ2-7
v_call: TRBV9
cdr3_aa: CASSPGTSFSEQYF

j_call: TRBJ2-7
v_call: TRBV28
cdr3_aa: CASSFGGQPYEQYF

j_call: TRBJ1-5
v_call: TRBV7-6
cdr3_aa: CASSLGQGYSQPQHF

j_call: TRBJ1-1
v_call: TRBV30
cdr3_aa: CAGAGGAGTEAFF

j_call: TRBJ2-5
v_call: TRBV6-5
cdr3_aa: CASSYSLLAGETQYF

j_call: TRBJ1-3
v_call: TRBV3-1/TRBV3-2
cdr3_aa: CASSRGQGTSGNTIYF

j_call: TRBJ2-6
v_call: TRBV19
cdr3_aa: CASSQGPGANVLTF

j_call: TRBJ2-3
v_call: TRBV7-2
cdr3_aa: CASSLSRGGQGTQYF

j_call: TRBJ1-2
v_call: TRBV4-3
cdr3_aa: CASSQDQGRGHSFF

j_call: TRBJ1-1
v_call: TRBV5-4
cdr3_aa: CASSFFRGGVGTEAFF

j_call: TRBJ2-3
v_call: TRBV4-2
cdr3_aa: CASSQDVLAGVADTQYF

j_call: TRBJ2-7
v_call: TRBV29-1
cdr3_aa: CSVGQSSSYEQYF

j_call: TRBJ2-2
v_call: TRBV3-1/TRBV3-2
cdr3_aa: CASSQWTGYTGELFF

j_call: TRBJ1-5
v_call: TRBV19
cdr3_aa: CASSIEGKRQPQHF

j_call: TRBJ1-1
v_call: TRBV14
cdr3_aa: CASSQDLRAGEAFF

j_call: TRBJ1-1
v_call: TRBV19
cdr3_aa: CASSGLGQGSPYTEAFF

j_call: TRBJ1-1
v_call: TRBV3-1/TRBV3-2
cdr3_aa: CASSPKTGSEAFF

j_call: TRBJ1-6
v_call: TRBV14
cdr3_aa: CASSQVAGLSSYNSPLHF

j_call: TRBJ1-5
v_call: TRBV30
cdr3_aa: CAWGQFNQPQHF

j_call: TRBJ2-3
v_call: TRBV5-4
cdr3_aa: CASSRGTGRITDTQYF

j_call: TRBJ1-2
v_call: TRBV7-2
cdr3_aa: CASSLGQGVGYGYTF

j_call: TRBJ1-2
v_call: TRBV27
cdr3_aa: CASRFRQGGRNGYTF

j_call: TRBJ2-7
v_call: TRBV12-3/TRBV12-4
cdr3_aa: CASSLASGLEQYF

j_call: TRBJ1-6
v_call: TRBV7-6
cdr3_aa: CASSLTGSYNSPLHF

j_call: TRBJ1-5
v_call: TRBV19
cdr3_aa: CASSDRTGGNQPQHF

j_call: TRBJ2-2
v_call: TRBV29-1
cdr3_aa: CSVAGDTGELFF

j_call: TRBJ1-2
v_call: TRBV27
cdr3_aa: CASSPPGFLSGYTF

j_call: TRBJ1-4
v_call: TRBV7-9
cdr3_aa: CASSLAQGRGVEKLFF

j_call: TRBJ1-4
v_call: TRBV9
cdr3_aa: CASSANSRPTNEKLFF